These 13 T cell receptor beta chains share one sample of origin, sequenced in a study of T cells in Graves' hyperthyroidism and ophthalmopathy. What was amplified from RNA transcripts were TCR beta CDR3 regions. TCR CDR3 regions were first amplified by RT-PCR with HTBI primers. TCRdb ran MiXCR on the multiplex PCR reads and lists one entry per CDR3 protein. Counted here are approximately 490,000 distinct CDR3 sequences, around a fifth occurring once; the ten biggest clones make up 49%. Input material: blood. The receptors shown here come from a woman between 70 and 85 years old with Graves' ophthalmopathy.

This clonotype turned up a few times. The chain has TRBV5-5 and TRBJ1-5; D unresolved. The CDR3 covers 14 residues. Trimming removed 4 bases at V and 2 bases at J, with 10 bases between. CDR1 is SGHKS, CDR2 YYEKEE, per germline (reference sequence). This chain's CDR3 is CASSEKGGNQPQHF. The CDR3 nucleotides are TGTGCCAGCAGCGAGAAGGGTGGCAATCAGCCCCAGCATTTT.

This clonotype was recorded many times. This sequence joins TRBV2 and TRBJ2-1; D gene uncertain. The CDR3 sequence is 11 residues long. Germline CDR1 reads SNHLY; CDR2 reads FYNNEI. V was cut by 7 bases and J by 7 bases, with 8 bases left in between. The CDR3 nucleotides read TGTGCCAGCATACGATCAAATGAGCAGTTCTTC. This translates into CASIRSNEQFF.

V gene TRBV6-1 combines with J gene TRBJ2-1, with 10 positions matching TRBD2. The CDR3 is made up of 17 amino acids. V shed 7 bases, J shed 0 bases, and the junction held 9 bases outside the gene matches. Germline CDR1 MNHNS, CDR2 SASEGT. CDR3 in DNA: TGTGCCAGCATCGCGGGACTAGCGAAGAGCTCCTACAATGAGCAGTTCTTC. The encoded protein is CASIAGLAKSSYNEQFF.

V is TRBV12-3 or TRBV12-4 and J is TRBJ2-5; 11 bases fit TRBD1. This CDR3 comprises 17 residues. Unmatched junction bases numbered 15, after V lost 7 bases and J lost 5 bases. The CDR3 loop reads CASISGPDRGREETQYF. The CDR3 DNA reads TGTGCCAGCATTTCTGGTCCGGACAGGGGGCGAGAGGAGACCCAGTACTTC.

Many counts were recorded for this clonotype. The CDR3 DNA sequence: TGTGCCAGCAGTTCTAGACAGCCCCCTGAAGCTTTCTTT. Encoded protein: CASSSRQPPEAFF. The chain employs TRBV6-1 and TRBJ1-1, with D perhaps TRBD1 (5 bases). The V and J ends lost 5 bases and 6 bases respectively, with 13 bases between them. CDR1 is MNHNS, CDR2 SASEGT, per germline. The CDR3 is 13 amino acids.

This clonotype was detected ten times or more. The chain is built from TRBV6-2 or TRBV6-3 and TRBJ2-7; perhaps TRBD2 as D (5 bases). Trimming stripped 6 bases from V and 6 bases from J, with 21 bases between. There are 15 residues in the CDR3. Germline values: CDR1 MNHEY, CDR2 SVGEGT. CDR3 protein: CASRTPLGSFVEQYF. CDR3 bases: TGTGCCAGCAGGACGCCTTTAGGGAGTTTCGTCGAGCAGTACTTC.

This clonotype was seen more than once but under ten times. This rearrangement joins TRBV28 to TRBJ2-1; TRBD2 matches 8 bases. This CDR3 has 15 amino acids. CDR1 MDHEN and CDR2 SYDVKM come from the germline V gene. J was trimmed by 4 bases and V by 7 bases; bases with no gene match: 9. The chain's CDR3 is CASILSGNGYNEQFF. The DNA for the CDR3 is TGTGCCAGCATTCTTAGCGGGAACGGGTACAATGAGCAGTTCTTC.

This clonotype was observed a handful of times. J is TRBJ1-1 and V is TRBV5-1, with D possibly being TRBD1 (6 bases). V shed 8 bases and J shed 6 bases, with 17 bases lying between them. This CDR3 has 13 residues. The germline V gene encodes CDR1 SGHRS and CDR2 YFSETQ. CDR3 protein: CASAQGTNPEAFF. The CDR3 bases are TGCGCCAGTGCCCAGGGGACTAACCCTGAAGCTTTCTTT.

The V gene is TRBV9, the J gene TRBJ2-7; 9 bases map to TRBD1. This CDR3 has 16 residues. V shed 0 bases and J 5 bases; nucleotides not matched to a gene: 9. CDR1 is SGDLS and CDR2 is YYNGEE in the germline V gene. CDR3 protein: CASSVDLGQGLNEQYF. As DNA, the CDR3 is TGTGCCAGCAGCGTAGATTTGGGACAGGGATTAAACGAGCAGTACTTC. Full variable domain (missing parts from reference TRBV9 and TRBJ2-7): DSGVTQTPKHLITATGQRVTLRCSPRSGDLSVYWYQQSLDQGLQFLIQYYNGEERAKGNILERFSAQQFPDLHSELNLSSLELGDSALYFCASSVDLGQGLNEQYFGPGTRLTVT.

This clonotype was observed a handful of times. The chain joins TRBV7-6 to TRBJ2-6; D is undetermined. This CDR3 spans 16 amino acids. V dropped 0 bases and J dropped 0 bases, with 6 bases sitting between them. Germline CDR1 SGHVS, CDR2 FNYEAQ. The CDR3, as DNA: TGTGCCAGCAGCTTAGCCCCTAGCTCTGGGGCCAACGTCCTGACTTTC. Translating it yields CASSLAPSSGANVLTF.

This clonotype was seen repeatedly, ten times or more. The genes are TRBV7-8 and TRBJ2-7; no reliable D call. Germline assignment: CDR1 SGHVS and CDR2 FQNEAQ. This CDR3 is built from 14 residues. Between the trimmed V and J ends, which lost 3 bases and 6 bases, there was a span of 15 bases. The CDR3 sequence: CASSFTTFFSEQYF. The CDR3, as DNA: TGTGCCAGCAGCTTCACTACATTTTTTTCCGAGCAGTACTTC.

V is TRBV7-2 and J is TRBJ2-3; D remains ambiguous. This CDR3 has 16 residues. Germline V gene lookup returns CDR1 SGHTA and CDR2 FQGNSA. V lost 1 base and J 0 bases, leaving 11 bases between the germline ends. The DNA of the CDR3 is TGTGCCAGCAGCTTAGGGTACACCGATAGCACAGATACGCAGTATTTT. As protein: CASSLGYTDSTDTQYF.

In its sample, this clonotype was seen a few times. The chain is built from TRBV30 and TRBJ2-2; D gene uncertain. The V end lost 2 bases, the J end lost 4 bases, and 5 bases lay between the germline ends. This CDR3 has 12 residues. CDR1 is GTSNPN and CDR2 is SVGIG in the germline V gene (reference sequence). CDR3 in DNA: TGTGCCTGGAGTAGATTCACCGGGGAGCTGTTTTTT. Its protein product is CAWSRFTGELFF.